The entry below gives a single T cell receptor (beta chain) sequence along with its context. These data are taken from a study of blood T cell repertoires in COVID-19. Looking at the study overall: Spain, Italy and the United States supplied samples that represented acute and convalescent COVID-19. Sample material is recorded as cDNA or gDNA derived from T cells, B-cell-depleted T cells, or PBMCs.

Per the original data handling: Reference gene primer amplification gave nucleated cell count estimates. Here immunoSEQ multiplex PCR was the method, and the copy in TCRdb shows in-frame clones only, minus some. The V and J calls and clone size are taken from that table; D and trimming were inferred from the DNA. The repertoire includes fewer than 500,000 clones, 75% to 90% of them detected once, and more than 4% sits in the top ten. V lost 0 bases and J 7 bases, leaving 12 bases between the germline ends. This CDR3 contains 15 residues. Germline CDR1 LGHNA, CDR2 YNFKEQ. Material for sequencing was peripheral blood. The V call is TRBV4-2, the J call TRBJ1-4; tentatively, D is TRBD1 (6 bases). This TCR was sampled from a woman younger than 45 with acute or convalescent COVID-19. CDR3 coding DNA: TGTGCCAGCAGCCAAGACCCGAACAGGGTTGAAAAACTGTTTTTT. This translates into CASSQDPNRVEKLFF.